A selection of T cell receptor beta chains follows, all from one sample in a study of CD8 T cells in Susac syndrome. Each CDR3 protein gets one entry after TCRdb re-called the immunoSEQ multiplex PCR reads with MiXCR. The data hold 150,000 or so distinct CDR3 sequences, with about 95% observed a single time. Sequenced material: CD4+ T cells from PBMCs. The receptors derive from a human donor with Susac syndrome. The CDR3 runs from the conserved cysteine through the conserved F or W.

J gene: TRBJ1-2; V gene: TRBV4-2; CDR3 protein: CASSQSPGSDYGYTF
J gene: TRBJ2-1; V gene: TRBV12-5; CDR3 protein: CANGLDQTTGSPYNEQFF
J gene: TRBJ2-7; V gene: TRBV5-1; CDR3 protein: CASSAQDEQYF
J gene: TRBJ2-7; V gene: TRBV11-2; CDR3 protein: CASSLELEQYF
J gene: TRBJ1-5; V gene: TRBV15; CDR3 protein: CATSRKGSNQPQHF
J gene: TRBJ2-2; V gene: TRBV27; CDR3 protein: CASSSTFGGGWTGELFF
J gene: TRBJ2-3; V gene: TRBV20-1; CDR3 protein: CSARAVSDTQYF
J gene: TRBJ2-7; V gene: TRBV7-9; CDR3 protein: CASSFLSGAYEQYF
J gene: TRBJ2-1; V gene: TRBV7-2; CDR3 protein: CASSASYNEQFF
J gene: TRBJ1-2; V gene: TRBV7-9; CDR3 protein: CATGLRVSGGYTF
J gene: TRBJ2-7; V gene: TRBV5-6; CDR3 protein: CASSVPGLYSYEQYF